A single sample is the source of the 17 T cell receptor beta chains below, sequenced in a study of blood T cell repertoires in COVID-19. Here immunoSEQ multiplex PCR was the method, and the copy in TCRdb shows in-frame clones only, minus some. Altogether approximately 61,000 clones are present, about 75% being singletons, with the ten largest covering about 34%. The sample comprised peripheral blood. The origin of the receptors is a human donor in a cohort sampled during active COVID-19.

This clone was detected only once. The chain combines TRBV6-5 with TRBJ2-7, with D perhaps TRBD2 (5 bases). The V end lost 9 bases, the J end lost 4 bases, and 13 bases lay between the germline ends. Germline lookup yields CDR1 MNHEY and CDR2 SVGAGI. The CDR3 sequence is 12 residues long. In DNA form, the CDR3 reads TGTGCCAGGGGATGGAGGTCTTACGAGCAGTACTTC. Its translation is CARGWRSYEQYF.

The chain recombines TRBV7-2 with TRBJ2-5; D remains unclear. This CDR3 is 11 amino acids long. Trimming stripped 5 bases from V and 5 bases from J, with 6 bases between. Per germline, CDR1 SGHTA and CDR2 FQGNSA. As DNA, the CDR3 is TGTGCCAGCAGCCCCCAGGAGACCCAGTACTTC. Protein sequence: CASSPQETQYF.

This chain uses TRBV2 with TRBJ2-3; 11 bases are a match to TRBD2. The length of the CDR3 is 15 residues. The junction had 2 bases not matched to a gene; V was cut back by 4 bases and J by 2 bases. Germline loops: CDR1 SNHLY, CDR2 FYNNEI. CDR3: CASSGLAGPTDTQYF. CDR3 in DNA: TGTGCCAGCAGTGGACTAGCGGGACCCACAGATACGCAGTATTTT.

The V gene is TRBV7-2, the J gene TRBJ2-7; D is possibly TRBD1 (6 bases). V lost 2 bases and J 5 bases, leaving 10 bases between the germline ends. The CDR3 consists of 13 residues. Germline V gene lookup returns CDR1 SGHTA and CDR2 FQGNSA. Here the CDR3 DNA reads TGTGCCAGCAGCTTACAGGGGTTACACGAGCAGTACTTC. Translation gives CASSLQGLHEQYF.

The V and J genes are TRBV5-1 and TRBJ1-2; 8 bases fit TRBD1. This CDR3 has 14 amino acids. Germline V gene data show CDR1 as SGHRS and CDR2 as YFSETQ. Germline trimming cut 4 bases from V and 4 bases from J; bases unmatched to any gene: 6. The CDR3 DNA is TGCGCCAGCAGCGAGACAGGGGCGGGCTATGGCTACACCTTC. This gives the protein CASSETGAGYGYTF.

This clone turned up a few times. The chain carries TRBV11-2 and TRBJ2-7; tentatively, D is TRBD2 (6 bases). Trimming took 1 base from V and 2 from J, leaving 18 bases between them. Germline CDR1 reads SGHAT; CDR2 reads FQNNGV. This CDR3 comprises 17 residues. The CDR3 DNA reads TGTGCCAGCAGCTTAGGGGGCGGCGGGGTGATCACCTACGAGCAGTACTTC. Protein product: CASSLGGGGVITYEQYF.

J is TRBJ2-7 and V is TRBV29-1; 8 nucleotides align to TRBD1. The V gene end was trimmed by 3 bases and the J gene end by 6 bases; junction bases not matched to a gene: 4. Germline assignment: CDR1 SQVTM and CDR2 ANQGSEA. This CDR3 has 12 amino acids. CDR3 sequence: CSVERTGREQYF. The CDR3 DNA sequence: TGCAGCGTTGAGAGGACAGGGCGCGAGCAGTACTTC.

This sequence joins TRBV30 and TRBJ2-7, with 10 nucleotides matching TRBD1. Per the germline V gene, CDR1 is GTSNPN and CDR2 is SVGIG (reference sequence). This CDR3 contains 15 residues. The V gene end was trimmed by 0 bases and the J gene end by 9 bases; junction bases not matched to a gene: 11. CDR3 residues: CAWSVGGQGFLGQYF. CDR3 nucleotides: TGTGCCTGGAGTGTAGGGGGACAGGGGTTTTTAGGGCAGTACTTC.

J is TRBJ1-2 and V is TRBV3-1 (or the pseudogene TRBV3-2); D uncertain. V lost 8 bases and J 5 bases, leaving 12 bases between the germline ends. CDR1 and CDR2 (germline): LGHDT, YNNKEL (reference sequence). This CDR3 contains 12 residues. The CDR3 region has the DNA TGTGCCAGCCTCGACACGGCGTATGGCTACACCTTC. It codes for CASLDTAYGYTF.

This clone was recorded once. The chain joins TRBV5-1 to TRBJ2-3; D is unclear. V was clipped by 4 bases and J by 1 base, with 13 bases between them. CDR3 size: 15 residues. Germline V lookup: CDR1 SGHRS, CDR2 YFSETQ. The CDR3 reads CASSPQGQGTDTQYF. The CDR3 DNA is TGCGCCAGCAGCCCCCAAGGCCAGGGCACAGATACGCAGTATTTT.

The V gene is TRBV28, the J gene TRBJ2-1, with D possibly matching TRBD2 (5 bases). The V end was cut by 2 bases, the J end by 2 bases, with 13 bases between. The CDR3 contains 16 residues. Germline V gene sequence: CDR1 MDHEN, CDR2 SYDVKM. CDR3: CASSLEGRSPYNEQFF. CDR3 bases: TGTGCCAGCAGTTTAGAGGGAAGGTCCCCCTACAATGAGCAGTTCTTC.

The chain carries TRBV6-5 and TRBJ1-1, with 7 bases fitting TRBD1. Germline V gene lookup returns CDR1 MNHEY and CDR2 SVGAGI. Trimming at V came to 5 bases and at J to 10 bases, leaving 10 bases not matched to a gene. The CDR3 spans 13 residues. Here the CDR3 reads CASSTGQAGGAFF. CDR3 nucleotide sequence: TGTGCCAGCAGTACCGGACAGGCAGGCGGAGCTTTCTTT.

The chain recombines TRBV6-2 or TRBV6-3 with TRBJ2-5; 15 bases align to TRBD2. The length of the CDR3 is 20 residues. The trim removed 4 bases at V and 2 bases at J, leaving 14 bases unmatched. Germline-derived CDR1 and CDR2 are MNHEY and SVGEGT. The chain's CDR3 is CASSSFVGLAGGLEQETQYF. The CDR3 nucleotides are TGTGCCAGCAGTTCGTTCGTCGGACTAGCGGGGGGGCTTGAGCAAGAGACCCAGTACTTC.

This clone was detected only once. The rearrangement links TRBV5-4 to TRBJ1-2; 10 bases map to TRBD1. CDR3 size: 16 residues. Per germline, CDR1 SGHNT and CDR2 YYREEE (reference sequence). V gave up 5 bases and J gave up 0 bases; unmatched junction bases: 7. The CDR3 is CASSRTGGVANYGYTF. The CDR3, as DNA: TGTGCCAGCAGTCGGACAGGGGGTGTCGCTAACTATGGCTACACCTTC.

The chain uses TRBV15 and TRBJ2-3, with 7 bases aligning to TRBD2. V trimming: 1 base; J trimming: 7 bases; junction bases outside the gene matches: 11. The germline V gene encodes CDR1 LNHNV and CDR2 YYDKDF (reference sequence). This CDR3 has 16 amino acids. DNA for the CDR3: TGTGCCACCAGCAGAGGGATCCAGCGGGATTTAAATACGCAGTATTTT. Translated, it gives CATSRGIQRDLNTQYF. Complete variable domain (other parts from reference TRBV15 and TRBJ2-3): DAMVIQNPRYQVTQFGKPVTLSCSQTLNHNVMYWYQQKSSQAPKLLFHYYDKDFNNEADTPDNFQSRRPNTSFCFLDIRSPGLGDTAMYLCATSRGIQRDLNTQYFGPGTRLTVL.

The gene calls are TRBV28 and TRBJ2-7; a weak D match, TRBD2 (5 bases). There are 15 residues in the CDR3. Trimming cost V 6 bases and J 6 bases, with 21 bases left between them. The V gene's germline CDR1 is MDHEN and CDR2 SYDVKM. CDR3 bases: TGTGCCAGCAGGGGTGGACTCTATCCCTCCCTCGAGCAGTACTTC. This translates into CASRGGLYPSLEQYF.

The CDR3 sequence is CASSLDGARGNTIYF. CDR3 bases: TGTGCCAGCAGCTTAGATGGGGCTCGGGGAAACACCATATATTTT. This chain connects TRBV11-2 to TRBJ1-3, with D possibly being TRBD1 (5 bases). Germline CDR1 SGHAT, CDR2 FQNNGV. The CDR3 sequence is 15 residues long. The V end was cut by 0 bases, the J end by 4 bases, with 10 bases between.